The rows below give T cell receptor beta chains drawn from one sample of a study of response to subunit inactivated influenza vaccine. Using its own MiXCR run on the RT-PCR reads, TCRdb lists one record per CDR3 protein. In the table there are about 180,000 distinct CDR3 sequences, about 10% of which are singletons. The sample consisted of non-naive T cells sorted from PBMCs, taken on the day of vaccination. Every receptor here comes from a man between 45 and 60 years old who received an inactivated influenza vaccine. CDR3s include the opening cysteine and the closing phenylalanine or tryptophan.

V gene: TRBV7-2
J gene: TRBJ1-5
CDR3 protein: CASSPQSGWSNQPQHF

V gene: TRBV5-6
J gene: TRBJ2-7
CDR3 protein: CASSLLAGGSYEQYF

V gene: TRBV19
J gene: TRBJ2-1
CDR3 protein: CASSPDRASGIYNEQFF

V gene: TRBV11-1
J gene: TRBJ2-7
CDR3 protein: CASSLQGAFEQYF

V gene: TRBV12-3/TRBV12-4
J gene: TRBJ2-1
CDR3 protein: CASRWGQGALNEQFF

V gene: TRBV30
J gene: TRBJ1-2
CDR3 protein: CAWSRQGASMDYGYTF

V gene: TRBV20-1
J gene: TRBJ2-3
CDR3 protein: CSASGSSGLTDTQYF

V gene: TRBV7-2
J gene: TRBJ1-5
CDR3 protein: CASGPTAYSNQPQHF

V gene: TRBV6-1
J gene: TRBJ2-1
CDR3 protein: CASSPQDVTSYNEQFF

V gene: TRBV2
J gene: TRBJ1-2
CDR3 protein: CASGRGEGYTF

V gene: TRBV18
J gene: TRBJ1-6
CDR3 protein: CASSQPNSPLHF

V gene: TRBV28
J gene: TRBJ1-4
CDR3 protein: CASRRGTGVEKLFF

V gene: TRBV20-1
J gene: TRBJ1-5
CDR3 protein: CSAKGDSNQPQHF

V gene: TRBV9
J gene: TRBJ1-1
CDR3 protein: CASSVAPDRQAFF

V gene: TRBV6-5
J gene: TRBJ2-5
CDR3 protein: CASSYDRGPTATQYF

V gene: TRBV11-2
J gene: TRBJ2-1
CDR3 protein: CASSLDPTSGGNNEQFF

V gene: TRBV29-1
J gene: TRBJ2-1
CDR3 protein: CSVEKGASNEQFF

V gene: TRBV7-2
J gene: TRBJ2-7
CDR3 protein: CASRQDSEQYF

V gene: TRBV10-3
J gene: TRBJ1-2
CDR3 protein: CAITNGYGYTF

V gene: TRBV6-1
J gene: TRBJ2-7
CDR3 protein: CASSVTHSYEQYF